Following are 27 T cell receptor beta chains from one sample sequenced in a study of T-cell reconstitution after alpha-beta-depleted transplantation in children. A library of TCRbeta sequences, prepared with unique molecular identifiers, was generated. From the PCR reads, TCRdb called clonotypes with MiXCR, one entry per CDR3 protein. This table has over 400,000 distinct CDR3 sequences, around 46% appearing once. Source: PBMCs, taken before TCRalphabeta/CD19-depleted stem cell transplant. The receptors stem from a girl aged 2-10 years with aplastic anemia, due to receive a stem cell transplant.

This clonotype was counted only a few times. V usage is TRBV7-9 and J usage is TRBJ1-1; 8 bases align to TRBD1. Trimming took 4 bases from V and 1 from J; bases not matched to a gene: 5. The CDR3 loop spans 15 amino acids. Germline CDR1 SEHNR, CDR2 FQNEAQ (reference sequence). For the CDR3, the DNA is TGTGCCAGCAGCTCGCCCGGGACAGGGAACACTGAAGCTTTCTTT. Translating it yields CASSSPGTGNTEAFF.

V gene TRBV15 combines with J gene TRBJ1-1; no firm D call. The ends were cut back, 0 bases at V and 6 bases at J, with 14 bases in the middle. This CDR3 spans 15 amino acids. CDR1 and CDR2 from the germline V gene are LNHNV and YYDKDF (reference sequence). The CDR3 is CATSRDTGVPAEAFF. The DNA of the CDR3 is TGTGCCACCAGCAGAGATACCGGGGTTCCCGCTGAAGCTTTCTTT.

The CDR3 nucleotides are TGCAGCGTTGAGGTAGCGGGAGGGCAAACCGGGGAGCTGTTTTTT. This codes for CSVEVAGGQTGELFF. This rearrangement joins TRBV29-1 to TRBJ2-2; the match to TRBD2 covers 11 bases. The V gene end was trimmed by 3 bases and the J gene end by 5 bases; junction bases not matched to a gene: 5. The length of the CDR3 is 15 residues. Germline loops: CDR1 SQVTM, CDR2 ANQGSEA.

The rearrangement joins TRBV12-3 or TRBV12-4 to TRBJ2-4, with no clear D. The CDR3 is made up of 16 amino acids. Between the trimmed V and J ends, which lost 3 bases and 8 bases, there was a span of 20 bases. The CDR3 is CASSLAKPTPRDIQYF. The CDR3 DNA follows: TGTGCCAGCAGTTTGGCCAAACCTACCCCTCGGGACATTCAGTACTTC.

This clonotype was picked up a small number of times. The chain links TRBV20-1 to TRBJ2-5, with TRBD1 as a possible D gene (5 bases). The CDR3 consists of 14 residues. Germline CDR1 and CDR2: DFQATT and SNEGSKA (reference sequence). V lost 0 bases, J lost 5 bases, and 13 bases lay in between. The CDR3 sequence: CSARDVAGWETQYF. CDR3 bases: TGCAGTGCTAGAGATGTAGCAGGGTGGGAGACCCAGTACTTC.

The sample holds a few counts of this clonotype. This chain links TRBV5-1 with TRBJ2-3, with 12 bases matching TRBD2. CDR3 length: 19 residues. Per germline, CDR1 SGHRS and CDR2 YFSETQ. With V trimmed by 1 base and J by 6 bases, 15 bases remained unmatched. The CDR3 sequence is CASSLLSSQLAGGADTQYF. CDR3 nucleotides: TGCGCCAGCAGCTTGCTCTCGTCTCAGCTAGCGGGAGGGGCGGATACGCAGTATTTT.

The chain has TRBV5-1 and TRBJ2-2; tentative D call: TRBD2 (5 bases). The length of the CDR3 is 16 residues. V was shortened by 0 bases and J by 2 bases, with 11 bases between the two germline ends. Per the germline V gene, CDR1 is SGHRS and CDR2 is YFSETQ. The CDR3 DNA follows: TGCGCCAGCAGCTTGGGGAGGCCTCTTAACACCGGGGAGCTGTTTTTT. Protein sequence: CASSLGRPLNTGELFF. The full variable domain, its missing parts supplied by reference TRBV5-1 and TRBJ2-2, is KAGVTQTPRYLIKTRGQQVTLSCSPISGHRSVSWYQQTPGQGLQFLFEYFSETQRNKGNFPGRFSGRQFSNSRSEMNVSTLELGDSALYLCASSLGRPLNTGELFFGEGSRLTVL.

This clonotype was counted many times. The chain joins TRBV7-2 to TRBJ1-5; no definite D call. CDR1 SGHTA and CDR2 FQGNSA come from the germline V gene. There are 15 residues in the CDR3. Trimming cost V 6 bases and J 8 bases, with 20 bases left between them. The CDR3 region has the DNA TGTGCCAGCAGTCGTTACCGGGGATCAGGAGAGCCCCAGCATTTT. Its translation is CASSRYRGSGEPQHF. The variable domain in full, with the rest retrieved from reference TRBV7-2 and TRBJ1-5, is GAGVSQSPSNKVTEKGKDVELRCDPISGHTALYWYRQSLGQGLEFLIYFQGNSAPDKSGLPSDRFSAERTGGSVSTLTIQRTQQEDSAVYLCASSRYRGSGEPQHFGDGTRLSIL.

This sequence joins TRBV20-1 and TRBJ2-3; TRBD1 or TRBD2 may be the D gene (7 bases each). V lost 2 bases and J lost 5, with 11 bases in between. CDR3 size: 13 residues. Germline values: CDR1 DFQATT, CDR2 SNEGSKA (reference sequence). The CDR3 sequence is CSARTGEGDTQYF. The CDR3 bases are TGCAGTGCTAGAACAGGGGAGGGAGATACGCAGTATTTT.

As for this clonotype: A clone one base away is much larger, so this may be a read error. The rearrangement uses TRBV5-1 and TRBJ2-1; D might be TRBD2 (5 bases). V was shortened by 0 bases and J by 9 bases, with 19 bases between the two germline ends. This CDR3 is built from 16 residues. CDR1 is SGHRS, CDR2 YFSETQ, per germline. The CDR3 sequence is CASSLGIARRMAEQFF. CDR3 coding DNA: TGCGCCAGCAGCTTGGGGATAGCGAGGCGGATGGCTGAGCAGTTCTTC.

This clonotype was found many times. The chain combines TRBV29-1 with TRBJ1-1, with no clear D. Germline V gene data show CDR1 as SQVTM and CDR2 as ANQGSEA. CDR3 length: 10 amino acids. The germline V and J ends were trimmed by 5 bases and 8 bases, with 9 bases remaining between them. This CDR3 is CSVRVAEAFF. CDR3 coding DNA: TGCAGCGTTCGGGTCGCCGAAGCTTTCTTT.

This clonotype was picked up one time. The V call is TRBV10-2, the J call TRBJ2-7; TRBD2 is a possible D gene (6 bases). With 2 bases removed from V and 0 bases from J, the gap between germline ends came to 11 bases. The CDR3 spans 15 residues. Germline V gene data show CDR1 as WSHSY and CDR2 as SAAADI. CDR3 sequence reads: CASSEGWEDSYEQYF. DNA of the CDR3: TGCGCCAGCAGTGAGGGGTGGGAGGACTCCTACGAGCAGTACTTC.

Worth noting for this clonotype: This clone may be a read error of a much larger clone one base away. The V and J genes are TRBV3-1 and TRBJ2-1; TRBD2 aligns across 11 bases. Germline-derived CDR1 and CDR2 are LGHDT and YNNKEL (reference sequence). The CDR3 runs 15 residues. The CDR3 here is CASSQVLAGAHEQLF. Written as DNA, the CDR3 is TGTGCCAGCAGCCAGGTACTAGCGGGGGCCCACGAGCAGCTCTTC.

This clonotype appeared once. The chain carries TRBV5-1 and TRBJ2-5; D possibly corresponds to TRBD1 (6 bases). The CDR3 sequence is 16 residues long. Germline V gene sequence: CDR1 SGHRS, CDR2 YFSETQ. Trimming left V 0 bases short and J 4 bases short, with 16 bases between. The DNA for the CDR3 is TGCGCCAGCAGCTTGGGCTTCTGGGGGCGCGGAGAGACCCAGTACTTC. Amino acids: CASSLGFWGRGETQYF.

In this sample, this clonotype turned up a few times. V is TRBV20-1 and J is TRBJ2-3; D is possibly TRBD1 or TRBD2 (5 bases each). CDR1 and CDR2 (germline): DFQATT, SNEGSKA (reference sequence). The CDR3 consists of 15 residues. The ends were cut back, 5 bases at V and 1 base at J, with 16 bases in the middle. This CDR3 is CSAEPRGRGTDTQYF. In DNA form, the CDR3 reads TGCAGTGCTGAGCCCCGGGGCCGGGGCACAGATACGCAGTATTTT.

The rearrangement joins TRBV7-9 to TRBJ2-1; TRBD2 might be the D (5 bases). V was pared by 8 bases and J by 10 bases, with 12 bases between. Germline V gene lookup returns CDR1 SEHNR and CDR2 FQNEAQ (reference sequence). The CDR3 contains 11 residues. CDR3 DNA sequence: TGTGCCAGCGGATCCTCGGGAGAGCAGTTCTTC. It yields the protein CASGSSGEQFF.

This clonotype was picked up a small number of times. The genes are TRBV6-5 and TRBJ2-2; no definite D call. Trimming shortened V by 8 bases and J by 6 bases, and 4 bases separated the two germline ends. The germline CDR1 and CDR2 sequences are MNHEY and SVGAGI. The CDR3 covers 10 residues. This CDR3 is CASRAGELFF. CDR3 in DNA: TGTGCCAGCCGGGCCGGGGAGCTGTTTTTT.

CDR3 amino acids: CASSASADLWYQETQYF. DNA of the CDR3: TGTGCCAGCAGCGCAAGTGCTGACTTGTGGTACCAAGAGACCCAGTACTTC. V usage is TRBV9 and J usage is TRBJ2-5; D remains ambiguous. V gave up 3 bases and J gave up 0 bases, with 18 bases separating them. Germline CDR1 SGDLS, CDR2 YYNGEE. The CDR3 length is 17 residues.

In nucleotides, the CDR3 is TGTGCCACCAGCAGAGAGAAGGGTGAGGAAGCTTTCTTT. This codes for CATSREKGEEAFF. This chain connects TRBV15 to TRBJ1-1; D uncertain. Trimming took off 0 bases at V and 8 bases at J, with 10 bases between the two ends. This CDR3 is 13 amino acids long. The germline CDR1 and CDR2 sequences are LNHNV and YYDKDF (reference sequence).

This clonotype has only one observation. V is TRBV7-3 and J is TRBJ2-7, with D uncertain. Trimming shortened V by 2 bases and J by 5 bases, and 10 bases separated the two germline ends. In germline, CDR1 is SGHTA, CDR2 FQGTGA. The CDR3 is made up of 13 amino acids. The CDR3 coding sequence is TGTGCCAGCAGCTTAGGGGAAGGTAACGAGCAGTACTTC. As protein: CASSLGEGNEQYF.

V gene TRBV7-9 combines with J gene TRBJ2-1, with TRBD2 matching 13 bases. Unmatched junction bases numbered 10, after V lost 5 bases and J lost 9 bases. Germline-derived CDR1 and CDR2 are SEHNR and FQNEAQ (reference sequence). CDR3 length equals 16 residues. This CDR3 reads CASSVKGTSGTGEQFF. For the CDR3, the DNA is TGTGCCAGCAGCGTGAAAGGGACTAGCGGGACGGGTGAGCAGTTCTTC.

J is TRBJ2-1 and V is TRBV3-1; unclear D gene. V lost 4 bases to trimming and J lost 3 bases, with 16 bases between them. The CDR3 contains 16 residues. The germline gives CDR1 LGHDT, CDR2 YNNKEL (reference sequence). The CDR3 coding sequence is TGTGCCAGCAGCCTTAAAATTGGAGACTTCTACAATGAGCAGTTCTTC. Translating it yields CASSLKIGDFYNEQFF.

This clonotype occurred many times. The chain combines TRBV7-9 with TRBJ2-1; D is unclear. Trimming left V 4 bases short and J 6 bases short, with 7 bases between. CDR1 is SEHNR and CDR2 is FQNEAQ in the germline V gene (reference sequence). This CDR3 is built from 12 residues. In DNA form, the CDR3 reads TGTGCCAGCAGCTCTATGTCCAATGAGCAGTTCTTC. It translates to CASSSMSNEQFF. The variable domain in full, with the rest retrieved from reference TRBV7-9 and TRBJ2-1, is DTGVSQNPRHKITKRGQNVTFRCDPISEHNRLYWYRQTLGQGPEFLTYFQNEAQLEKSRLLSDRFSAERPKGSFSTLEIQRTEQGDSAMYLCASSSMSNEQFFGPGTRLTVL.

The chain recombines TRBV7-2 with TRBJ2-6; D call uncertain. V gave up 0 bases and J gave up 0 bases, with 12 bases separating them. The CDR3 is made up of 18 amino acids. Per the germline V gene, CDR1 is SGHTA and CDR2 is FQGNSA. The CDR3 DNA sequence: TGTGCCAGCAGCTTAGCGCCGGCTGCGGCCTCTGGGGCCAACGTCCTGACTTTC. This encodes CASSLAPAAASGANVLTF. Together with reference TRBV7-2 and TRBJ2-6, the CDR3 gives the full variable domain: GAGVSQSPSNKVTEKGKDVELRCDPISGHTALYWYRQSLGQGLEFLIYFQGNSAPDKSGLPSDRFSAERTGGSVSTLTIQRTQQEDSAVYLCASSLAPAAASGANVLTFGAGSRLTVL.

The chain carries TRBV28 and TRBJ2-7; the D is unclear. CDR3 length: 12 residues. V was cut by 4 bases and J by 4 bases, with 8 bases left in between. Germline V gene sequence: CDR1 MDHEN, CDR2 SYDVKM. This chain's CDR3 is CASSSILYEQYF. The CDR3 nucleotides read TGTGCCAGCAGTTCTATTTTGTACGAGCAGTACTTC.

There are many counts of this clonotype. This chain uses TRBV20-1 with TRBJ2-5, with no clear D. Between the trimmed V and J ends, which lost 4 bases and 1 base, there was a span of 13 bases. In germline, CDR1 is DFQATT, CDR2 SNEGSKA (reference sequence). CDR3 length: 14 residues. CDR3 region: CSATSHSLQETQYF. The CDR3 DNA reads as TGCAGTGCTACCAGCCATAGCCTCCAAGAGACCCAGTACTTC.

Of note for this clonotype: This may be a read error: a much more frequent sequence differs by one nucleotide. The CDR3 region is CASSPNYEQHF. CDR3 coding DNA: TGTGCCAGCAGCCCCAACTACGAGCAGCACTTC. This chain links TRBV11-2 with TRBJ2-7; no reliable D call. The length of the CDR3 is 11 residues. Germline assignment: CDR1 SGHAT and CDR2 FQNNGV.